Listed below are T cell receptor beta chains from one sample, sequenced in a study of T cell responses to AZD1222 COVID-19 vaccine. Clones were read by immunoSEQ multiplex PCR, and TCRdb kept only the in-frame ones, dropping some. Altogether about 160,000 clones are present, around 89% being singletons, with the ten largest covering approximately 6.9%. The sample in question was peripheral blood, obtained on day 0 of AZD1222 vaccination. The receptors were sampled from an adult in good health. Both conserved end residues are part of each CDR3. Fields, in order: V gene, J gene, D gene, clone size, CDR3 DNA, CDR3 protein. A D gene is named only where the DNA matches it firmly. Rows may omit the clone size; those that give it use once, few, many or a size class.

>TRBV27|TRBJ1-2|TRBD1|.
TGTGCCAGCAGTTTTAAGACTCGGGTAATTTCACCCCAAAGCCAAGGGGGCAACTATGGCTACACCTTC
CASSFKTRVISPQSQGGNYGYTF
>TRBV6-5|TRBJ1-1|.|.
TGTGCCAGCAGCCAGGGACAATCGACTGAAGCTTTCTTT
CASSQGQSTEAFF
>TRBV10-3|TRBJ1-5|TRBD1|.
TGTCCACGAAAAACGACAGGGGAGAATCAGCCCCAGCATTTT
CPRKTTGENQPQHF
>TRBV5-1|TRBJ2-5|.|once
TGCGCCAGCAGCTTTTATGGGGCCCAAGAGACCCAGTACTTC
CASSFYGAQETQYF
>TRBV7-9|TRBJ2-3|.|.
TGTGCCAGCATGGGACATAGCACAGATACGCAGTATTTT
CASMGHSTDTQYF
>TRBV5-1|TRBJ1-4|.|once
TGCGCCAGCAGCACCCAGGAAACTGAAAAACTGTTTTTT
CASSTQETEKLFF
>TRBV29-1|TRBJ2-7|TRBD1|.
TGCAGCGCGCAAACAGGGGAACGCTACGAGCAGTACTTC
CSAQTGERYEQYF
>TRBV3-1/TRBV3-2|TRBJ1-3|.|.
TGTGCCAGCAGCCAAGTAGTGGCAGGAAACACCATATATTTT
CASSQVVAGNTIYF
>TRBV29-1|TRBJ2-7|.|few
TGCAGCGCTGTGGGCGGGAACTACGAGCAGTACTTC
CSAVGGNYEQYF
>TRBV7-2|TRBJ1-5|.|.
TGTGCCAGCAGCTTAGACTTCGGATTCAATCAGCCCCAGCATTTT
CASSLDFGFNQPQHF
>TRBV4-1|TRBJ2-3|.|.
TGCGCCAGCAGCCGCCTAGCTGGTCAGCCTAGCACAGATACGCAGTATTTT
CASSRLAGQPSTDTQYF
>TRBV27|TRBJ2-1|.|.
TGTGCCAGCAGTGGGGATTACAATGAGCAGTTCTTC
CASSGDYNEQFF
>TRBV11-2|TRBJ1-6|.|once
TGTGCCAGCAGCTTATTCGGGCAGCTAAATTCACCCCTCCACTTT
CASSLFGQLNSPLHF
>TRBV7-8|TRBJ2-4|TRBD1|.
TGTGCCAGCAGCTTTGACAGGGTTGACATTCAGTACTTC
CASSFDRVDIQYF
>TRBV6-1|TRBJ1-3|.|few
TGTGCCAGCAGTGAAAGCGGCCACCCTGGGCCTGGAAACACCATATATTTT
CASSESGHPGPGNTIYF
>TRBV27|TRBJ1-6|.|.
TGTGCCAGCAGTCCACAATATCAGGCTGGTTCACCCCTCCACTTT
CASSPQYQAGSPLHF
>TRBV19|TRBJ1-3|.|.
TGTGCCAGTAGTATCATGATCAACAGGGCTTCTGGAAACACCATATATTTT
CASSIMINRASGNTIYF